A selection of T cell receptor beta chains follows, all from one sample in a study of monozygotic twins with inflammatory bowel disease. TCRdb derives one entry per CDR3 protein from the 5' RACE reads, leaving out DNA. Found here are a few hundred thousand distinct CDR3 sequences; the top ten clones hold under 3%. Sequencing was carried out using blood. The receptors here all came from a human donor with ulcerative colitis or Crohn's disease, or a healthy co-twin of an affected twin (not recorded which). Each CDR3 is given with its conserved first and last residue.

j_call v_call cdr3_aa
TRBJ2-7 TRBV12-3/TRBV12-4 CASSPPLGQPREQYF
TRBJ1-1 TRBV7-9 CASSLEDRRAEAFF
TRBJ2-1 TRBV7-2 CASSFMAGGRNEQFF
TRBJ1-1 TRBV18 CASSGNPNTEAFF
TRBJ1-1 TRBV7-9 CASSLVHAVAEAFF
TRBJ2-2 TRBV5-1 CASSFRTGQTGELFF
TRBJ2-4 TRBV27 CASSLSFPPYKNIQYF
TRBJ2-3 TRBV28 CASSFAGRRTDTQYF
TRBJ2-3 TRBV7-9 CASTLGLAELTDTQYF
TRBJ2-2 TRBV11-1 CASSILAANTGELFF
TRBJ2-1 TRBV5-1 CASSLASLAGGFDEQFF
TRBJ2-7 TRBV6-2/TRBV6-3 CASSSSREQYF
TRBJ2-1 TRBV6-2/TRBV6-3 CASRTPDGLNEQFF
TRBJ2-7 TRBV7-2 CASGASSYEQYF
TRBJ2-2 TRBV5-4 CASSLPGQGMNTGELFF
TRBJ2-5 TRBV6-2/TRBV6-3 CASSSRQGPQETQYF
TRBJ2-1 TRBV11-2 CASSLYRGLYNEQFF
TRBJ2-1 TRBV5-6 CASSLPGLPFNEQFF
TRBJ2-3 TRBV12-3/TRBV12-4 CASQPDVDTQYF
TRBJ1-3 TRBV20-1 CSARAVPRGNTIYF
TRBJ1-1 TRBV6-1 CASSPSRGGLNTEAFF
TRBJ2-3 TRBV5-1 CASQDPQGADTQYF
TRBJ2-5 TRBV5-1 CASSGGRGTQYF
TRBJ2-1 TRBV20-1 CSAPPRVGGTEQFF
TRBJ1-5 TRBV10-3 CAISGDRNQPQHF
TRBJ2-3 TRBV27 CASSLSWASGGVTEGDTQYF
TRBJ1-5 TRBV20-1 CSARDLSGSQTHQPQHF
TRBJ1-1 TRBV10-3 CAISVSQDRNTEAFF
TRBJ2-5 TRBV6-5 CASSYNYGYQETQYF
TRBJ2-7 TRBV7-2 CASSFDATSPTYEQYF
TRBJ2-6 TRBV11-2 CASSLWGPVGFTSGANVLTF
TRBJ2-7 TRBV7-6 CASSLVEGQGSEQYF
TRBJ2-7 TRBV5-1 CASSLAAVRSYEQYF
TRBJ2-1 TRBV12-3/TRBV12-4 CASSLDRAESNEQFF
TRBJ2-5 TRBV5-1 CASSLDQQTQYF
TRBJ2-2 TRBV20-1 CSARVPGSGAVTGELFF
TRBJ2-1 TRBV18 CASSPSSTDTEQFF
TRBJ2-5 TRBV5-1 CASSSPQREIRETQYF
TRBJ2-2 TRBV13 CASSPRLAGGFTGELFF
TRBJ2-7 TRBV27 CASSFYRDAYEQYF
TRBJ1-1 TRBV28 CASSLPQGDSFTTEAFF
TRBJ1-4 TRBV20-1 CSARDLDEKLFF
TRBJ2-2 TRBV6-5 CASSFSLPGTGYTGELFF
TRBJ2-1 TRBV11-2 CASRPLSGSSYNEQFF